This T cell receptor (beta chain) was sequenced during a study of regulatory T cells in long-lasting Graves disease (dated by TCRdb to the early 2020s). At the level of the whole study: In the newly diagnosed Graves' disease group, patients had been taking antithyroid drugs for less than 3 months. Peripheral blood TCR sequencing and RNA sequencing compared persistent Graves' disease patients with newly diagnosed Graves' disease patients. The study took place in China and was registered as a clinical trial. TCR sequencing covered around 13 persistent and some 20 newly diagnosed Graves' disease patients, 33 samples in total. The study at large found these results: Compared with newly diagnosed patients, patients with persistent Graves' disease had lower TCR Shannon entropy and fewer highly expanded clones, which suggests clonal expansion. Sequencing and analysis were limited to the TCR beta chain. Persistent patients shared more public clonotypes among themselves (around 2,500) than newly diagnosed patients did (nearly 1,000). Persistent disease showed preferential use of TRBV28, TRBJ1-2 and TRBJ2-5, whereas newly diagnosed disease favored TRBV20-1 and TRBJ2-1. As a limitation, the authors acknowledged that the small sample size may reduce accuracy. The study examined only peripheral blood because the primary lesion, thyroid tissue, could not be accessed.

This clonotype was detected many times. Its antigen specificity is not known. Within one base of it there is no much larger clone, and no base qualities were kept. Per the publication, the time point label means: newly diagnosed GD, antithyroid drugs for less than 3 months. For both TCR sequencing and RNA sequencing, RNA was extracted from PBMCs in TRIzol. Graves' disease was diagnosed according to American Thyroid Association guidelines. The patients came from an endocrinology department in Xi'an, China. From each patient, 7.5 to 10 milliliters of peripheral blood was collected into an EDTA anticoagulant tube. PBMCs were isolated by Ficoll Paque Plus density gradient separation without further T cell sorting. An Agilent 2100 Bioanalyzer and agarose gel were used to assess RNA quality, and a NanoDrop 2000 was used to measure RNA concentration. Receptor libraries were prepared by multiplex PCR. The listed sequencing device is Illumina HiSeq 4000. CDR3 regions were amplified by Arm-PCR with iRepertoire HTBI primers to construct TCR beta libraries. Before sequencing, the PCR products went through gel purification. In the authors' own workflow: Gene usage analysis of CDR3 amino acid clonotypes relied on the 60 or so TRBV and around 13 TRBJ segments identified across samples. COPE and FqMerger were used to merge filtered high-quality paired reads into contigs. Contigs were aligned with BLAST to IMGT TRBV, TRBD and TRBJ reference genes, and CDR3 was defined per IMGT. Any clonotype with a frequency above 0.1% was classified as a highly expanded clone. Repertoire diversity was measured by Shannon entropy, and V-J evenness by the Gini coefficient. A clonotype was considered public if more than one individual shared it. TCRdb reran the public reads through fastp at Q25 and MiXCR, keeping productive beta chains. Under each unique CDR3 protein, matching rows form one entry showing the most common genes and DNA. V and J calls and clone size were set by TCRdb, not the authors. The sample table holds some 370,000 distinct CDR3 sequences, of which about 10% were seen once. The biggest ten clones account for under 20% of the sample.

The CDR3 numbers 15 residues from cysteine through phenylalanine. Only the CDR3 DNA is retained, 45 bases long and in frame from the first base. Sequences MNHEY (CDR1) and SVGAGI (CDR2) are obtained from the germline V gene. V was cut back by 0 bases and J by 8 bases, leaving a gap of 16 bases between them. These sequences were also reported in another study, on T cells in Graves' hyperthyroidism and ophthalmopathy. As the second publication notes: Graves' hyperthyroidism was defined as stable when no progression to ophthalmopathy occurred over 18 months of follow-up. Hyperthyroidism patients were aged 18 to 65 years and newly diagnosed, with disease duration of less than 2 months. Exclusion was applied to patients with uncontrolled infections, other autoimmune diseases, pregnancy or lactation. Diagnoses were established on the basis of clinical symptoms, serum thyroxine and TRAb, thyroid ultrasound, and orbital computed tomography. The first round of RT-PCR for the TCR CDR3 was performed with the HTBI primer set and the Qiagen OneStep RT-PCR kit. Most expanded thyroid clonotypes (frequency above 0.001) were also found in blood, which suggests that blood repertoires may mirror thyroid immune responses. In cross-validation, a model built on a 13 V-J signature told ophthalmopathy apart from stable hyperthyroidism with 85% to 90% sensitivity and about 81% specificity, and in testing the same model reached 80%/75%. In validation, the model predicted progression to ophthalmopathy a median of 6.5 months before onset, with 65% to 71% sensitivity and nearly 75% specificity. To identify distinguishing TCR V-J signatures, a discovery cohort of 100 patients was used, comprising some 43 with Graves' ophthalmopathy and around 60 with stable Graves' hyperthyroidism. Prospective prediction of ophthalmopathy was tested in an independent validation cohort consisting of roughly 20 hyperthyroidism patients and some 16 patients who later progressed to ophthalmopathy. The approximately 100 discovery patients were randomly split 7:3 into training and test sets. The study also compared thyroid tissue and blood T-cell repertoires from five or six Graves' hyperthyroidism patients. After blood sampling, hyperthyroidism patients were treated with methimazole at a starting dose of 30 mg daily, and ophthalmopathy patients were treated with high-dose intravenous methylprednisolone. The libraries were constructed in a second round of multiplex PCR and then size-selected and purified. Libraries were sequenced paired-end with 100 bp reads on an Illumina HiSeq2000. SOAPnuke was used to process the raw data, removing reads that contained adapters or uncalled bases, had a mean Phred below 15, or lacked an exact match to the constant primer or identifier. COPE v1.2.5 was used to merge the high-quality paired reads, and each unique nucleotide sequence was defined as a clonotype. Clonotypes were aligned to IMGT TRBV, TRBD and TRBJ reference segments using MiTCR v1.1. The analysis was restricted to V-J combinations with a frequency above 0.0001, which together covered just over 99% of the repertoires. The TCS score was defined as the ratio of F50 (clonal expansion) to E x V (chaos), calculated using BLOSUM62-based TCRdist between CDR3 peptides within each V-J. Welch's t-statistics and random forest reduced 500 to 650 V-J features to roughly 13, which were used in a naive Bayes classifier (R e1071). No statistical method was used to fix the sample size in advance, and group allocation was not hidden from the investigators. The paper describes TCR Vbeta CDR3 sequencing of roughly 130 peripheral blood samples, made up of fewer than 50 ophthalmopathy patients, 70 to 75 hyperthyroidism patients and 17 progressor patients.

The rearrangement combines TRBV6-5 with TRBJ1-2; a tentative D call is TRBD1 (6 bases match). The sequences come from peripheral blood mononuclear cells (PBMCs), collected at new diagnosis, from a patient treated with antithyroid drugs. The TCR comes from a woman between 18 and 29 years old with Graves disease. Donor details come from another sample of the same person, matched by shared clones. In nucleotides, the sequence is TGTGCCAGCAGTTACTCTCCGGACAGCGATCGAGGCTACACCTTC. Protein translation: CASSYSPDSDRGYTF.